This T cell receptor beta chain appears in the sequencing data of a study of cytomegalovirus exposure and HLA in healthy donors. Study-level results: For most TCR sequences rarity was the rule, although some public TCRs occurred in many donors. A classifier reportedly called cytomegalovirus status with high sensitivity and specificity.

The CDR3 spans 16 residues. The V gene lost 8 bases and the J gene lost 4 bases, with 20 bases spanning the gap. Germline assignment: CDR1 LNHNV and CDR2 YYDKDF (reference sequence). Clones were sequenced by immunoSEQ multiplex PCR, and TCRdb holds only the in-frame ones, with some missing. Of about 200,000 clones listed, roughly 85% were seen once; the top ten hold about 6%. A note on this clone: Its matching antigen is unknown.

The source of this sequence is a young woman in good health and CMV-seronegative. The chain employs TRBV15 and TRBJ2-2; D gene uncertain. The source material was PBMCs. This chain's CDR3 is CATSQPGPKATGELFF. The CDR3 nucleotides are TGTGCCACCTCACAGCCCGGTCCGAAAGCCACCGGGGAGCTGTTTTTT. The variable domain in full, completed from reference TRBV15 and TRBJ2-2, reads DAMVIQNPRYQVTQFGKPVTLSCSQTLNHNVMYWYQQKSSQAPKLLFHYYDKDFNNEADTPDNFQSRRPNTSFCFLDIRSPGLGDTAMYLCATSQPGPKATGELFFGEGSRLTVL.